This is a list of T cell receptor beta chains from one sample in a study of control samples from healthy donors and cancer patients. Sequencing used immunoSEQ multiplex PCR; TCRdb keeps in-frame clones, though not all of them. This table has about 110,000 clones, around 89% appearing once. Source material: blood. The receptors shown here come from a woman aged 45-60 years in good health. Each CDR3 is given with its conserved first and last residue. A D gene is named only where the DNA matches it firmly. Rows give clone size only sometimes, using once, few, many, or a class for an expanded clone.

D gene: -
J gene: TRBJ1-6
clone size: -
V gene: TRBV7-9
CDR3 protein: CASSFKPAESSYNSPLHF
CDR3 DNA: TGTGCCAGCAGCTTTAAGCCCGCAGAGAGCTCCTATAATTCACCCCTCCACTTT

D gene: -
J gene: TRBJ1-5
clone size: -
V gene: TRBV7-9
CDR3 protein: CASSLRDQPQHF
CDR3 DNA: TGTGCCAGCAGCTTAAGGGACCAGCCCCAGCATTTT

D gene: -
J gene: TRBJ2-1
clone size: -
V gene: TRBV29-1
CDR3 protein: CSVLRDTTYNEQFF
CDR3 DNA: TGCAGCGTGCTCCGGGACACCACCTACAATGAGCAGTTCTTC

D gene: -
J gene: TRBJ1-2
clone size: -
V gene: TRBV5-5
CDR3 protein: CASSLEQLRLYGYTF
CDR3 DNA: TGTGCCAGCAGCTTGGAACAGTTGCGTCTCTATGGCTACACCTTC

D gene: -
J gene: TRBJ1-1
clone size: -
V gene: TRBV30
CDR3 protein: CAWRAQGFSEAFF
CDR3 DNA: TGTGCCTGGAGGGCACAGGGATTCTCTGAAGCTTTCTTT

D gene: -
J gene: TRBJ1-2
clone size: -
V gene: TRBV29-1
CDR3 protein: CSVGGTSTNYGYTF
CDR3 DNA: TGCAGCGTTGGAGGGACATCTACTAACTATGGCTACACCTTC

D gene: TRBD1
J gene: TRBJ1-2
clone size: -
V gene: TRBV27
CDR3 protein: CASSLGQGNYGYTF
CDR3 DNA: TGTGCCAGCAGTCTAGGACAGGGGAACTATGGCTACACCTTC

D gene: TRBD2
J gene: TRBJ2-5
clone size: few
V gene: TRBV9
CDR3 protein: CASSGREAGDGLKETQYF
CDR3 DNA: TGTGCCAGCAGCGGACGGGAAGCGGGGGACGGGTTAAAGGAGACCCAGTACTTC

D gene: -
J gene: TRBJ2-4
clone size: few
V gene: TRBV18
CDR3 protein: CASSPDPNIQYF
CDR3 DNA: TGTGCCAGCTCACCGGACCCAAACATTCAGTACTTC

D gene: TRBD2
J gene: TRBJ2-1
clone size: few
V gene: TRBV11-2
CDR3 protein: CASSRAPTSGRTYNEQFF
CDR3 DNA: TGTGCCAGCAGCAGAGCCCCCACTAGCGGGAGAACCTACAATGAGCAGTTCTTC

D gene: -
J gene: TRBJ1-6
clone size: -
V gene: TRBV19
CDR3 protein: CASSIGFETPLHF
CDR3 DNA: TGTGCCAGTAGTATTGGATTTGAGACACCCCTCCACTTT

D gene: TRBD1
J gene: TRBJ2-7
clone size: -
V gene: TRBV27
CDR3 protein: CASSLGGTGVYEQYF
CDR3 DNA: TGTGCCAGCAGTTTAGGCGGGACAGGGGTTTACGAGCAGTACTTC

D gene: -
J gene: TRBJ1-2
clone size: -
V gene: TRBV7-2
CDR3 protein: CASSLGQRYTF
CDR3 DNA: TGTGCCAGCAGCTTAGGACAGCGTTACACCTTC

D gene: TRBD2
J gene: TRBJ2-1
clone size: -
V gene: TRBV15
CDR3 protein: CATSPGGHLDEQFF
CDR3 DNA: TGTGCCACCAGCCCGGGGGGGCACTTAGATGAGCAGTTCTTC

D gene: -
J gene: TRBJ2-7
clone size: once
V gene: TRBV6-5
CDR3 protein: CASSTHSISYEQYF
CDR3 DNA: TGTGCCAGCAGTACGCACAGTATTAGCTACGAGCAGTACTTC

D gene: TRBD1
J gene: TRBJ1-5
clone size: once
V gene: TRBV6-2/TRBV6-3
CDR3 protein: CASSYLQLGQGRHDQPQHF
CDR3 DNA: TGTGCCAGCAGTTACCTACAATTGGGACAGGGGAGACATGATCAGCCCCAGCATTTT

D gene: TRBD1
J gene: TRBJ1-1
clone size: once
V gene: TRBV19
CDR3 protein: CASSATGTGETEAFF
CDR3 DNA: TGTGCCAGTAGTGCGACCGGGACAGGGGAAACTGAAGCTTTCTTT

D gene: -
J gene: TRBJ1-6
clone size: -
V gene: TRBV5-1
CDR3 protein: CASSLAIGESGSPLHF
CDR3 DNA: TGCGCCAGCAGCTTGGCCATCGGAGAGAGCGGTTCACCCCTCCACTTT

D gene: TRBD2
J gene: TRBJ2-1
clone size: -
V gene: TRBV2
CDR3 protein: CASSEGRGGSYNEQFF
CDR3 DNA: TGTGCCAGCAGTGAAGGGCGGGGGGGTTCCTACAATGAGCAGTTCTTC

D gene: -
J gene: TRBJ1-2
clone size: once
V gene: TRBV6-5
CDR3 protein: CASSPGSNYGYTF
CDR3 DNA: TGTGCCAGCAGCCCAGGGTCTAACTATGGCTACACCTTC